Detailed here is one T cell receptor beta chain. Stated treatment: some 19 received Ad26.COV2.S at low or high dose, single or two shots; several received placebo; per-sample allocation not given. Samples were taken on day 63 after the first vaccine or placebo injection. Germline CDR1 MGHRA, CDR2 YSYEKL. This CDR3 has 17 amino acids. V trimming: 1 base; J trimming: 6 bases; junction bases outside the gene matches: 5. The repertoire was sequenced with immunoSEQ multiplex PCR; TCRdb's copy has only in-frame clones and lacks some. The sample has some 330,000 clones, 85% to 90% seen once. This entry comes from a study of Ad26.COV2.S vaccination and SARS-CoV-2 variants.

The chain joins TRBV4-1 to TRBJ2-1, with 14 bases identical to TRBD2. This clonotype was obtained from a person aged 18-65 years who received the Ad26.COV2.S COVID-19 vaccine or a placebo. The specimen was peripheral blood, collected in a trial of Ad26.COV2.S vaccine versus placebo. The CDR3 DNA is TGCGCCAGCAGCCAAGGACTAGCGGGGGGGCCTGGCAATGAGCAGTTCTTC. Translated: CASSQGLAGGPGNEQFF.